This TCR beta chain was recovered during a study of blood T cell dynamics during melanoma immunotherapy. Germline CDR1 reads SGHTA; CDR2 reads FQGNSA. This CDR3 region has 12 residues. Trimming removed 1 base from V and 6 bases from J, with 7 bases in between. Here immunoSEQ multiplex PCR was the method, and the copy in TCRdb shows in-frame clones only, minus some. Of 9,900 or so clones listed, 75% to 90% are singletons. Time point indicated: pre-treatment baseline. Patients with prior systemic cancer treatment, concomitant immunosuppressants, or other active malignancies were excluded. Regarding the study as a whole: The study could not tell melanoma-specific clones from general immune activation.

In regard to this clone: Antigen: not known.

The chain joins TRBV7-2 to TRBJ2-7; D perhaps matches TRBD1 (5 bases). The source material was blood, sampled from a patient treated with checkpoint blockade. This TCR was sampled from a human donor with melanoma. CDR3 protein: CASSLVGVEQYF. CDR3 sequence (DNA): TGTGCCAGCAGCTTAGTAGGGGTCGAGCAGTACTTC.